This T cell receptor beta chain was sequenced during a study of neoadjuvant nivolumab and ipilimumab in lung cancer. A remark on this clone: Its antigen is still unknown.

CDR1 is MNHNY and CDR2 is SVGAGI in the germline V gene (reference sequence). This CDR3 spans 15 amino acids. Trimming at V came to 6 bases and at J to 2 bases, leaving 5 bases not matched to a gene. Study outcomes and limitations: A small number of samples were TCR sequenced. Pathologic regression was not significantly tied to TCR clonality.

Profiled with immunoSEQ multiplex PCR; TCRdb holds only in-frame clones, not every one. The sample has under 9,000 clones, approximately 88% seen once. This chain joins TRBV6-6 and TRBJ2-3; 10 bases are a match to TRBD2. Sample: tumor tissue, taken after neoadjuvant nivolumab, alone or with ipilimumab, at or shortly before surgery. This receptor was identified in an adult with non-small cell lung cancer. CDR3 amino acids: CASSRLAGATDTQYF. CDR3 nucleotides: TGTGCCAGCAGCCGACTAGCGGGTGCCACAGATACGCAGTATTTT.